The rows below give T cell receptor beta chains drawn from one sample of a study of PD-1 blockade in classical Hodgkin lymphoma. Profiled with immunoSEQ multiplex PCR; TCRdb holds only in-frame clones, not every one. In the table there are over 60,000 clones, more than 80% of which are singletons. The material sequenced was peripheral blood mononuclear cells (PBMCs), taken before the fourth cycle of nivolumab. The receptor set was obtained from a human donor with classical Hodgkin lymphoma. Each CDR3 is given with its conserved first and last residue. Each record gives: CDR3 length, V gene, CDR3 protein.

CDR3 length: 16; V gene: TRBV5-4; CDR3 protein: CASSLGPWGATDTQYF
CDR3 length: 14; V gene: TRBV5-8; CDR3 protein: CASSLGGGNQPQHF
CDR3 length: 12; V gene: TRBV6-6; CDR3 protein: CAATGGGETQYF
CDR3 length: 12; V gene: TRBV11-2; CDR3 protein: CASSLRRDTQYF
CDR3 length: 17; V gene: TRBV28; CDR3 protein: CASSRTRLAGGRETQYF
CDR3 length: 12; V gene: TRBV10-1; CDR3 protein: CASSARGNEQFF
CDR3 length: 18; V gene: TRBV7-2; CDR3 protein: CASSLYYGTSGSRETQYF
CDR3 length: 16; V gene: TRBV11-2; CDR3 protein: CASSPRLAGWWETQYF
CDR3 length: 12; V gene: TRBV7-9; CDR3 protein: CASGTSHYEQFF
CDR3 length: 13; V gene: TRBV5-6; CDR3 protein: CASSPPGYDGYTF
CDR3 length: 13; V gene: TRBV5-6; CDR3 protein: CASSLEWANEQFF
CDR3 length: 13; V gene: TRBV7-2; CDR3 protein: CASSLARWVEQYF
CDR3 length: 15; V gene: TRBV29-1; CDR3 protein: CSVEGLGEYTDTQYF
CDR3 length: 13; V gene: TRBV27; CDR3 protein: CASRATDRAEAFF
CDR3 length: 14; V gene: TRBV18; CDR3 protein: CASSPGQGASEQYF
CDR3 length: 16; V gene: TRBV5-1; CDR3 protein: CASRATGGVWEETQYF
CDR3 length: 16; V gene: TRBV10-3; CDR3 protein: CAISESNRGKQETQYF
CDR3 length: 13; V gene: TRBV28; CDR3 protein: CASSSGGNYGYTF
CDR3 length: 14; V gene: TRBV27; CDR3 protein: CASSFGGALDTQYF
CDR3 length: 16; V gene: TRBV6-5; CDR3 protein: CASSYSGGTPGGTQYF
CDR3 length: 16; V gene: TRBV5-8; CDR3 protein: CASSLGLAGVWETQYF
CDR3 length: 13; V gene: TRBV14; CDR3 protein: CASSQDVVSPLHF
CDR3 length: 12; V gene: TRBV6-5; CDR3 protein: CASLTPTETQYF
CDR3 length: 15; V gene: TRBV19; CDR3 protein: CASSIGLAGKETQYF
CDR3 length: 14; V gene: TRBV6-4; CDR3 protein: CAFFGGLPSDEQYF
CDR3 length: 13; V gene: TRBV9; CDR3 protein: CASSVVSGGELFF
CDR3 length: 17; V gene: TRBV7-9; CDR3 protein: CASSRWVGALPNTEAFF
CDR3 length: 12; V gene: TRBV6-5; CDR3 protein: CASSLDEETQYF
CDR3 length: 14; V gene: TRBV19; CDR3 protein: CASSIGQVHQPQHF
CDR3 length: 16; V gene: TRBV6-6; CDR3 protein: CASSYPRDSPSVLMFF
CDR3 length: 15; V gene: TRBV2; CDR3 protein: CASSWTSGNTGELFF
CDR3 length: 16; V gene: TRBV5-8; CDR3 protein: CASSLSRREFTGELFF
CDR3 length: 14; V gene: TRBV7-9; CDR3 protein: CASSPMGVRVDYTF
CDR3 length: 16; V gene: TRBV27; CDR3 protein: CASSLGGLLTNQPQHF
CDR3 length: 14; V gene: TRBV2; CDR3 protein: CASSTSGATGEQFF
CDR3 length: 14; V gene: TRBV13; CDR3 protein: CASSLLSDNSPLHF
CDR3 length: 13; V gene: TRBV7-6; CDR3 protein: CASSLDLNTEAFF
CDR3 length: 15; V gene: TRBV28; CDR3 protein: CASSPSGSLSGELFF
CDR3 length: 19; V gene: TRBV5-1; CDR3 protein: CASGVGRALDYLVRNEQFF
CDR3 length: 15; V gene: TRBV18; CDR3 protein: CASSPLLGSTDTQYF
CDR3 length: 18; V gene: TRBV28; CDR3 protein: CASSLLHRDRAAAETQYF
CDR3 length: 14; V gene: TRBV2; CDR3 protein: CASSYGYFTGELFF
CDR3 length: 14; V gene: TRBV5-4; CDR3 protein: CASSLLDRENTQYF
CDR3 length: 15; V gene: TRBV9; CDR3 protein: CASSVDESQQETQYF
CDR3 length: 13; V gene: TRBV5-6; CDR3 protein: CASSPGNSYEQYF
CDR3 length: 15; V gene: TRBV9; CDR3 protein: CASSVDGGPYNEQFF
CDR3 length: 15; V gene: TRBV2; CDR3 protein: CASSELLGSNYGYTF
CDR3 length: 15; V gene: TRBV6-5; CDR3 protein: CASSYRDPGDSPLHF
CDR3 length: 12; V gene: TRBV19; CDR3 protein: CASSPGLDTQYF
CDR3 length: 10; V gene: TRBV6-7; CDR3 protein: CASRRTEAFF
CDR3 length: 15; V gene: TRBV2; CDR3 protein: CASSELVQHNEKLFF
CDR3 length: 15; V gene: TRBV6-6; CDR3 protein: CASRRRREGHNEQFF
CDR3 length: 15; V gene: TRBV18; CDR3 protein: CASSPPTAPTGELFF
CDR3 length: 14; V gene: TRBV5-1; CDR3 protein: CASSLAGQMGEQYF
CDR3 length: 13; V gene: TRBV10-3; CDR3 protein: CAIGGGRDSPLHF
CDR3 length: 15; V gene: TRBV5-1; CDR3 protein: CASSLYGRGNTEAFF